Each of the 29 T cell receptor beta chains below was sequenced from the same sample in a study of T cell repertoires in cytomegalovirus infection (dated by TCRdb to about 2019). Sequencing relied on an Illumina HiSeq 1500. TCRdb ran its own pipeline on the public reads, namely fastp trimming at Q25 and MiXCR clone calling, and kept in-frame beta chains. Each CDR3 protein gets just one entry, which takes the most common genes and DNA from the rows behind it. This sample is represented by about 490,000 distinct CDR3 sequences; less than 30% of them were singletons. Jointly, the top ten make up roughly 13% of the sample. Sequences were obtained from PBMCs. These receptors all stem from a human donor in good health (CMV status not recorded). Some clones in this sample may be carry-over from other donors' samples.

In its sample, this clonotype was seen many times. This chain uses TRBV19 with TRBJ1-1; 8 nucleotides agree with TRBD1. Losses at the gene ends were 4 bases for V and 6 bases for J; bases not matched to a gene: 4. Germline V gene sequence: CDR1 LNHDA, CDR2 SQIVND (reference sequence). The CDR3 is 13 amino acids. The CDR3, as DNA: TGTGCCAGTAGTACCTTGACAGGGGCTGAAGCTTTCTTT. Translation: CASSTLTGAEAFF.

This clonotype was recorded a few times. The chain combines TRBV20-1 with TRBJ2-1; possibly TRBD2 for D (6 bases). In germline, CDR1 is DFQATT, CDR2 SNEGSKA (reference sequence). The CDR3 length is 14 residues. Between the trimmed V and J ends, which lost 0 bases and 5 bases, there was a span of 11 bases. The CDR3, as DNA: TGCAGTGCTAGAGACGGGAGAGCCCACAATGAGCAGTTCTTC. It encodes CSARDGRAHNEQFF.

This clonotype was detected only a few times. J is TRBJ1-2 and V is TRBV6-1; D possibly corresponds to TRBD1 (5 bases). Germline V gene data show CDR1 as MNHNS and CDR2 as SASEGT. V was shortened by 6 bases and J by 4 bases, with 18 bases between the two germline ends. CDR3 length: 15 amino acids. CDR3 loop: CASSSPGTQSYGYTF. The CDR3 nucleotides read TGTGCCAGCAGCAGTCCCGGGACTCAAAGCTATGGCTACACCTTC.

The chain's CDR3 is CSARNLLAGTYNEQFF. The CDR3, as DNA: TGCAGTGCTAGGAATCTACTAGCGGGTACCTACAATGAGCAGTTCTTC. The chain combines TRBV20-1 with TRBJ2-1, with TRBD2 identical over 9 bases. V trimming: 3 bases; J trimming: 2 bases; junction bases outside the gene matches: 8. The CDR3 runs 16 residues. Germline V gives CDR1 DFQATT, CDR2 SNEGSKA (reference sequence).

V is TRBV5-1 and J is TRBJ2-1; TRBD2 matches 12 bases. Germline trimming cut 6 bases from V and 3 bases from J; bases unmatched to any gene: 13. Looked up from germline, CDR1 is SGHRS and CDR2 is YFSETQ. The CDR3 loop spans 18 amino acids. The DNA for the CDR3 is TGCGCCAGCACGGCCGGGACTAGCGGGTGGGGAGACTACAATGAGCAGTTCTTC. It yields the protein CASTAGTSGWGDYNEQFF.

The CDR3 loop is CASSREGTGELFF. The CDR3 DNA is TGTGCCAGCAGTCGCGAGGGCACCGGGGAGCTGTTTTTT. V gene TRBV6-8 combines with J gene TRBJ2-2; D might be TRBD2 (5 bases). Germline CDR1 and CDR2: MNHGY and SAAAGT. Trimming stripped 5 bases from V and 4 bases from J, with 8 bases between. This CDR3 comprises 13 residues.

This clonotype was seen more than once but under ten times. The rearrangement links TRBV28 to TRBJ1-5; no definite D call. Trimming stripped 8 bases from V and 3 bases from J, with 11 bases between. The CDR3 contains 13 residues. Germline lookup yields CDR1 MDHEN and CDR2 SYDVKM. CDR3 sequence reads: CASEGEINQPQHF. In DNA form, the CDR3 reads TGTGCCAGCGAAGGCGAGATCAATCAGCCCCAGCATTTT.

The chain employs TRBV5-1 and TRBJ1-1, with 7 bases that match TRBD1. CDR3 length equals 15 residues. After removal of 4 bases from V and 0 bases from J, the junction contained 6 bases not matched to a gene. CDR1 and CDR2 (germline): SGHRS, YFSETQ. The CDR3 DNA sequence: TGCGCCAGCAGCCCTAACAGGGGTATGAACACTGAAGCTTTCTTT. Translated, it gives CASSPNRGMNTEAFF.

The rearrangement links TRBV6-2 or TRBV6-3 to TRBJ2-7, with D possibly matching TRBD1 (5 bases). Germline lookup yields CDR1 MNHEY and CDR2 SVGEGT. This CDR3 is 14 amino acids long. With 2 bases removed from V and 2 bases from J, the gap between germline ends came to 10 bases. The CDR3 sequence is CASSYGVGAYEQYV. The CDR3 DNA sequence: TGTGCCAGCAGTTACGGGGTAGGGGCCTACGAGCAGTACGTC.

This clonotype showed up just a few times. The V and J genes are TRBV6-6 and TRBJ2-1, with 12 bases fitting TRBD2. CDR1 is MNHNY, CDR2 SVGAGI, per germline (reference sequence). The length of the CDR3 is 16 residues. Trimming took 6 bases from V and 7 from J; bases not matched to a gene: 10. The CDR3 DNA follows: TGTGCCAGCAGCCGGCCGGCCCTAGCGGGAGGGAATGAGCAGTTCTTC. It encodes CASSRPALAGGNEQFF.

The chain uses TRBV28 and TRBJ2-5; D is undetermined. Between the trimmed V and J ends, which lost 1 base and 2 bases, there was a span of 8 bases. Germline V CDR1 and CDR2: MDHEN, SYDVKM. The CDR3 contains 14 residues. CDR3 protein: CASSLYQVQETQYF. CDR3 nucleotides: TGTGCCAGCAGTTTATACCAGGTACAAGAGACCCAGTACTTC.

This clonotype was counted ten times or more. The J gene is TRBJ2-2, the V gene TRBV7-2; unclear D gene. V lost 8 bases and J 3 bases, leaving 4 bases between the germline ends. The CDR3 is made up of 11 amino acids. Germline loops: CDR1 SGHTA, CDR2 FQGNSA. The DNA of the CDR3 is TGTGCCAGCGGACACACCGGGGAGCTGTTTTTT. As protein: CASGHTGELFF.

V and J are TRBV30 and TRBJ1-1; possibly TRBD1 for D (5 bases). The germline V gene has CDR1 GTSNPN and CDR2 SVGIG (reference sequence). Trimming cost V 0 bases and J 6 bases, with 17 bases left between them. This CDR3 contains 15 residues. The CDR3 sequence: CAWSVGWGGRPEAFF. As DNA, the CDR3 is TGTGCCTGGAGTGTTGGATGGGGGGGAAGGCCTGAAGCTTTCTTT. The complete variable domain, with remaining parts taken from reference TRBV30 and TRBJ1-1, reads SQTIHQWPATLVQPVGSPLSLECTVEGTSNPNLYWYRQAAGRGLQLLFYSVGIGQISSEVPQNLSASRPQDRQFILSSKKLLLSDSGFYLCAWSVGWGGRPEAFFGQGTRLTVV.

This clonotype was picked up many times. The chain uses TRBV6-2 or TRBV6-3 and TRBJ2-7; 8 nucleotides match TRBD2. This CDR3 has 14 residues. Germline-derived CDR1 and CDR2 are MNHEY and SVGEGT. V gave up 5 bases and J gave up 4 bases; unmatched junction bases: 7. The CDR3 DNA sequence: TGTGCCAGCAGTCCCTACCTAGCGGGTTACGAGCAGTACGTC. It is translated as CASSPYLAGYEQYV.

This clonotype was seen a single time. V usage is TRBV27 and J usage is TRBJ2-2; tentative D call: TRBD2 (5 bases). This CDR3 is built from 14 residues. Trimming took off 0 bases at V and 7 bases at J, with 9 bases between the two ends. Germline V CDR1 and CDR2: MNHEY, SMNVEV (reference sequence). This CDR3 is CASSLSLAVGELFF. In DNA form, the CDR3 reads TGTGCCAGCAGTTTATCTCTAGCCGTCGGGGAGCTGTTTTTT.

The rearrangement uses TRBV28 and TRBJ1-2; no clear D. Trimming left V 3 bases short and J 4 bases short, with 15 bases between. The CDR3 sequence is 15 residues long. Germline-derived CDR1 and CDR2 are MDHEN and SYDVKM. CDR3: CASSLRFRLSYGYTF. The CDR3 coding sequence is TGTGCCAGCAGTTTGCGGTTTCGGTTGTCCTATGGCTACACCTTC.

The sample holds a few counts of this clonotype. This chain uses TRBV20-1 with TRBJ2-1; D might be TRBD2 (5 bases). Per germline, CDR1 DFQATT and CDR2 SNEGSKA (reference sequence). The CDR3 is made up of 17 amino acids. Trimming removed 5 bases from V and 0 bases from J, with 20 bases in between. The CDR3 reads CSARWFSGFSSYNEQFF. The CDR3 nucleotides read TGCAGTGCTCGATGGTTCAGCGGCTTTAGCTCCTACAATGAGCAGTTCTTC.

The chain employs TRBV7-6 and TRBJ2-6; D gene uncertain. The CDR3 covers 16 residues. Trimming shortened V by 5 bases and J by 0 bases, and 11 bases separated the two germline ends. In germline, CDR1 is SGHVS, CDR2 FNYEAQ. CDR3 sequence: CASSTLRFSGANVLTF. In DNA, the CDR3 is TGTGCCAGCAGCACCCTCCGGTTCTCTGGGGCCAACGTCCTGACTTTC. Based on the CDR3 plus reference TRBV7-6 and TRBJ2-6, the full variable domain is GAGVSQSPRYKVTKRGQDVALRCDPISGHVSLYWYRQALGQGPEFLTYFNYEAQQDKSGLPNDRFSAERPEGSISTLTIQRTEQRDSAMYRCASSTLRFSGANVLTFGAGSRLTVL.

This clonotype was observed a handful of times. CDR3 protein: CASSPEGPGGTGNTIYF. The CDR3 DNA follows: TGTGCCAGCAGTCCCGAGGGCCCGGGCGGGACTGGAAACACCATATATTTT. This chain connects TRBV14 to TRBJ1-3; D gene uncertain. V gave up 6 bases and J gave up 2 bases, with 20 bases separating them. Germline V gene data show CDR1 as SGHDN and CDR2 as FVKESK. The CDR3 has 17 amino acids.

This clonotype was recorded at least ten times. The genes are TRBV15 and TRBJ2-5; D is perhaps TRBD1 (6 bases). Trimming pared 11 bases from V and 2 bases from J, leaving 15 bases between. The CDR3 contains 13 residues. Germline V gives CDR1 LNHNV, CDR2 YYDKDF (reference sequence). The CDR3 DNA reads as TGTGCCTCCACTCAGGGGCCTCAAGAGACCCAGTACTTC. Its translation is CASTQGPQETQYF. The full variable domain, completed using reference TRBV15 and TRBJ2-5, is DAMVIQNPRYQVTQFGKPVTLSCSQTLNHNVMYWYQQKSSQAPKLLFHYYDKDFNNEADTPDNFQSRRPNTSFCFLDIRSPGLGDTAMYLCASTQGPQETQYFGPGTRLLVL.

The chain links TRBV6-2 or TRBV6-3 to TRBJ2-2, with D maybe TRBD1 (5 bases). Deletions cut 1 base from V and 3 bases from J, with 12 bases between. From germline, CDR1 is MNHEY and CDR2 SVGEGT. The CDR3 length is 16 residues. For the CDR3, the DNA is TGTGCCAGCAGTTACTTTCCAGGGCCCTACACCGGGGAGCTGTTTTTT. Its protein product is CASSYFPGPYTGELFF.

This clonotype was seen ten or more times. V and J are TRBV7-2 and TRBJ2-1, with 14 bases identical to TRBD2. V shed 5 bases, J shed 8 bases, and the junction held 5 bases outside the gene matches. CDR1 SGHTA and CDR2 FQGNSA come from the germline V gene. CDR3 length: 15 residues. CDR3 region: CASSMGLAGVDEQFF. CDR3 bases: TGTGCCAGCAGCATGGGACTAGCGGGAGTGGATGAGCAGTTCTTC.

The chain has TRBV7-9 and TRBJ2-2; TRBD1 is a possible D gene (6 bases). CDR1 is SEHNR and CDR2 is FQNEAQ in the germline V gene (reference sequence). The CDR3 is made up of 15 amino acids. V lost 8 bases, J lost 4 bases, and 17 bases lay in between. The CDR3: CASSSHRDGTGELFF. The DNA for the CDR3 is TGTGCCAGCTCCAGTCACAGGGACGGCACCGGGGAGCTGTTTTTT.

CDR3 DNA sequence: TGTGCCAGCACCCCTAGGGGGACTCCCTACAATGAGCAGTTCTTC. Translated, it gives CASTPRGTPYNEQFF. V usage is TRBV11-3 and J usage is TRBJ2-1, with D possibly being TRBD1 or TRBD2 (6 bases each). Trimming stripped 7 bases from V and 2 bases from J, with 15 bases between. The CDR3 is made up of 15 amino acids. Germline V CDR1 and CDR2: SGHNT, YENEEA.

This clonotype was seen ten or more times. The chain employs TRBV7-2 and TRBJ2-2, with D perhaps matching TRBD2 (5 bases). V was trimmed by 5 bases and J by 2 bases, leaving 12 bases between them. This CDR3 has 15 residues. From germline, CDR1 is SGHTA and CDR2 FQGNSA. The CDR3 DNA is TGTGCCAGCAGCCCCGCCGGGATCAACACCGGGGAGCTGTTTTTT. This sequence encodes CASSPAGINTGELFF.

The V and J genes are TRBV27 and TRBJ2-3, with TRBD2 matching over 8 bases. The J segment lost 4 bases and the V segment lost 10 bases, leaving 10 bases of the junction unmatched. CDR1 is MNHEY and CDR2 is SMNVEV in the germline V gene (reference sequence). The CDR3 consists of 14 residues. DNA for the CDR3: TGTGCCACCGGGAGGGGTATAAGCCCAGATACGCAGTATTTT. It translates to CATGRGISPDTQYF.

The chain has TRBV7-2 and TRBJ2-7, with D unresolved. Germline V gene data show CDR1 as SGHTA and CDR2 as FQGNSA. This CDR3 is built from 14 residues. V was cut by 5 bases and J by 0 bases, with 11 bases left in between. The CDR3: CASSRVLSSYEQYF. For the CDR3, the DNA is TGTGCCAGCAGCCGTGTTCTAAGCTCCTACGAGCAGTACTTC.

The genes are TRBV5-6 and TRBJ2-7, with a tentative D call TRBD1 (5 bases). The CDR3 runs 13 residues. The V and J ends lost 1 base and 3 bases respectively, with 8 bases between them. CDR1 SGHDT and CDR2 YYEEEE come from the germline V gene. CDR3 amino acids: CASSLPDNYEQYV. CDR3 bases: TGTGCCAGCAGCTTGCCGGACAACTACGAGCAGTACGTC.

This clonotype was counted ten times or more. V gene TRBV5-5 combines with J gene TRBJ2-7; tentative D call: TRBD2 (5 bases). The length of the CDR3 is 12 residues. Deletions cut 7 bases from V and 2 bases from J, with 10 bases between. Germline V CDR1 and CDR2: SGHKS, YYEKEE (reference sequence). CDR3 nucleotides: TGTGCCAGCGGGAGAGCTGCCTACGAGCAGTACTTC. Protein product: CASGRAAYEQYF. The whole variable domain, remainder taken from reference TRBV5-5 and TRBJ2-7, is DAGVTQSPTHLIKTRGQQVTLRCSPISGHKSVSWYQQVLGQGPQFIFQYYEKEERGRGNFPDRFSARQFPNYSSELNVNALLLGDSALYLCASGRAAYEQYFGPGTRLTVT.